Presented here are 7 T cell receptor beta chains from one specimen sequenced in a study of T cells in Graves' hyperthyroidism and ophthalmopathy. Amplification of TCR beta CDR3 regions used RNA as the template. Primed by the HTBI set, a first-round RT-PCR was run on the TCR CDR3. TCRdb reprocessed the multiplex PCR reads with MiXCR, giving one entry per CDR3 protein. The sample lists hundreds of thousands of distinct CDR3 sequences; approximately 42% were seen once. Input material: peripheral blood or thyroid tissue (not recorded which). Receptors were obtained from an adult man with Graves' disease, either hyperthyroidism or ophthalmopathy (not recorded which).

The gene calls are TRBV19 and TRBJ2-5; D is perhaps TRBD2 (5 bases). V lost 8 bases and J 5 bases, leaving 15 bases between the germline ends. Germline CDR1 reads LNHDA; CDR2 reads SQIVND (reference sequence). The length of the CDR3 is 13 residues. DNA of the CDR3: TGTGCCAGTGGACTCTTTGGGGTCGAGACCCAGTACTTC. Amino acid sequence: CASGLFGVETQYF. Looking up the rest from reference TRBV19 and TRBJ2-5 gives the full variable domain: DGGITQSPKYLFRKEGQNVTLSCEQNLNHDAMYWYRQDPGQGLRLIYYSQIVNDFQKGDIAEGYSVSREKKESFPLTVTSAQKNPTAFYLCASGLFGVETQYFGPGTRLLVL.

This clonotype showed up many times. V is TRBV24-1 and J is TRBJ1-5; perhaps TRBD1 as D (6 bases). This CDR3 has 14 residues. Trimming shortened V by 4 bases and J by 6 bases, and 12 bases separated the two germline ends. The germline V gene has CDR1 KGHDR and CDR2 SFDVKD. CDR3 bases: TGTGCCACCAGTGAGAACAGGGCTGCTCAGCCCCAGCATTTT. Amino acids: CATSENRAAQPQHF.

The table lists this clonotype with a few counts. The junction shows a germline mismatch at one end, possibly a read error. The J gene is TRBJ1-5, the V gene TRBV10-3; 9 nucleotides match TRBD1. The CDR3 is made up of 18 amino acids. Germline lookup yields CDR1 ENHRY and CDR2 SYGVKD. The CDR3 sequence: CASSSSQGAYYSNQPQHF. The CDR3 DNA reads TGTGCCAGCAGTAGCTCACAGGGGGCCTATTATAGCAATCAGCCCCAGCATTTT.

The CDR3, as DNA: TGTGCCAGCAGCTATCAGGGGTTCGGCTTTGGCTACACCTTC. It is translated as CASSYQGFGFGYTF. This sequence joins TRBV5-6 and TRBJ1-2, with D possibly being TRBD1 (6 bases). Trimming removed 3 bases at V and 7 bases at J, with 16 bases between. There are 14 residues in the CDR3. Germline V CDR1 and CDR2: SGHDT, YYEEEE.

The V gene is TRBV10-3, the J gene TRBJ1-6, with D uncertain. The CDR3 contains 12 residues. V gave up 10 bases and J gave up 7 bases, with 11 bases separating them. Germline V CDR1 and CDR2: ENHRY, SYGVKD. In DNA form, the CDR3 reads TGTGCCACCAGCGGGGAGAATTCACCCCTCCACTTT. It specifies CATSGENSPLHF.

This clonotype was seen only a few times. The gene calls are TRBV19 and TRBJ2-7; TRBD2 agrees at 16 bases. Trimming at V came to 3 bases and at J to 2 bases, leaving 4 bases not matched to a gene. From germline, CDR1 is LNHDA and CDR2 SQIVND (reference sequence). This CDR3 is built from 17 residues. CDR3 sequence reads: CASSIGGLAGGPYEQYF. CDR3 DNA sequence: TGTGCCAGTAGTATTGGGGGACTAGCGGGAGGGCCCTACGAGCAGTACTTC.

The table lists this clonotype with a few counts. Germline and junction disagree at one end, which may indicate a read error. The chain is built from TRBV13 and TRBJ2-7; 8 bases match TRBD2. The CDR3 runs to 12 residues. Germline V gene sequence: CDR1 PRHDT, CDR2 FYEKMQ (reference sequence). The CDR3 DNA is TGTGCCAGCAGCTTAGAGGGACTAGTCCAAAAGTTC. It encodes CASSLEGLVQKF.